One and the same sample provided the 20 T cell receptor beta chains below, sequenced in a study of shared clonotypes between healthy human individuals (dated by TCRdb to between 2020 and 2021). CD8 naive samples consisted of CD45RO-negative cells that were positively selected for CCR7, yielding a CD45RA+CCR7+ population without TemRA cells. To prepare the library, the immunoSEQ multiplex PCR assay was applied. The table was pulled from immuneACCESS by TCRdb, which kept in-frame rearrangements only. Such tables lose some clones; where checked, under half of the loss comes from unresolved V genes, and the rest has no known cause. A total of some 800,000 clones appear in this sample, more than 85% of them only once. In total, the top ten clones hold nearly 25% of the sample. Sequenced input: naive CD8+ T cells sorted from blood. The sample's cell subset or site label, in plain terms: CD45RA+CCR7+. The source is a man aged 30 to 45 in good health.

Only one count was recorded for this clone. V and J are TRBV5-1 and TRBJ2-7; possible D gene TRBD2, 6 bases. The CDR3 totals 18 residues. V lost 0 bases to trimming and J lost 3 bases, with 22 bases between them. From germline, CDR1 is SGHRS and CDR2 YFSETQ. The CDR3 DNA reads TGCGCCAGCAGCTTGGATTCTGGCGGGGATACTTATCTCTACGAGCAGTACTTC. Protein product: CASSLDSGGDTYLYEQYF.

The chain is built from TRBV5-6 and TRBJ2-7; 8 nucleotides align to TRBD1. With 5 bases clipped from V and 3 bases from J, the junction kept 1 base outside the gene matches. Germline V gene lookup returns CDR1 SGHDT and CDR2 YYEEEE. The CDR3 is 12 amino acids. CDR3 nucleotides: TGTGCCAGCAGTGGACAGGGCTACGAGCAGTACTTC. This sequence encodes CASSGQGYEQYF.

In the case of this clone: Other DNA sequences in the sample encode the same CDR3. The V call is TRBV19, the J call TRBJ1-1, with D unclear. The CDR3 consists of 13 residues. The ends were cut back, 0 bases at V and 5 bases at J, with 7 bases in the middle. Per the germline V gene, CDR1 is LNHDA and CDR2 is SQIVND (reference sequence). The CDR3 is CASSIEGNTEAFF. DNA for the CDR3: TGTGCCAGTAGTATAGAGGGAAATACTGAAGCTTTCTTT. Variable domain in full (rest from reference TRBV19 and TRBJ1-1): DGGITQSPKYLFRKEGQNVTLSCEQNLNHDAMYWYRQDPGQGLRLIYYSQIVNDFQKGDIAEGYSVSREKKESFPLTVTSAQKNPTAFYLCASSIEGNTEAFFGQGTRLTVV.

Only one count was recorded for this clone. The chain recombines TRBV6-5 with TRBJ2-7; D not resolved. Trimming cost V 4 bases and J 0 bases, with 7 bases left between them. CDR1 and CDR2 from the germline V gene are MNHEY and SVGAGI. The CDR3 consists of 13 residues. In nucleotides, the CDR3 is TGTGCCAGCAGTTTTGCAGTCTCCTACGAGCAGTACTTC. It translates to CASSFAVSYEQYF.

The chain uses TRBV27 and TRBJ1-4, with D perhaps TRBD1 (5 bases). The germline V gene encodes CDR1 MNHEY and CDR2 SMNVEV (reference sequence). The V end was cut by 5 bases, the J end by 10 bases, with 20 bases between. This CDR3 comprises 15 residues. CDR3 sequence: CASSLAALAGGKLFF. In DNA form, the CDR3 reads TGTGCCAGCAGTCTCGCAGCACTCGCGGGGGGAAAACTGTTTTTT.

DNA for the CDR3: TGTGCCAGCAGTGAGACTCCGGGCTATGGCTACACCTTC. It specifies CASSETPGYGYTF. The rearrangement joins TRBV7-2 to TRBJ1-2; unclear D gene. CDR3 length equals 13 residues. Trimming left V 6 bases short and J 4 bases short, with 12 bases between. Germline lookup yields CDR1 SGHTA and CDR2 FQGNSA.

This chain links TRBV28 with TRBJ2-5; D is ambiguous. CDR1 and CDR2 (germline): MDHEN, SYDVKM. CDR3 size: 13 residues. Trimming left V 6 bases short and J 2 bases short, with 10 bases between. The CDR3 reads CASRQLEQETQYF. The CDR3 DNA follows: TGTGCCAGCAGACAGCTTGAACAAGAGACCCAGTACTTC.

V and J are TRBV5-6 and TRBJ2-1, with D possibly TRBD2 on 5 matching bases. CDR3 length: 14 amino acids. Trimming took 2 bases from V and 3 from J, leaving 9 bases between them. Germline lookup yields CDR1 SGHDT and CDR2 YYEEEE. The CDR3 loop is CASSFIGSYNEQFF. As DNA, the CDR3 is TGTGCCAGCAGCTTTATAGGGAGCTACAATGAGCAGTTCTTC.

The gene calls are TRBV11-2 and TRBJ1-1; 9 bases match TRBD1. This CDR3 has 20 residues. Unmatched junction bases numbered 14, after V lost 0 bases and J lost 0 bases. Germline V CDR1 and CDR2: SGHAT, FQNNGV. CDR3 sequence reads: CASSLDGFLDRGYMNTEAFF. CDR3 in DNA: TGTGCCAGCAGCTTAGATGGATTTTTGGACAGGGGTTACATGAACACTGAAGCTTTCTTT.

In nucleotides, the CDR3 is TGTGCCAGCAGGGGGGACAGGGAGAAGCAGTTCTTC. Translation: CASRGDREKQFF. The chain uses TRBV9 and TRBJ2-1; 9 bases align to TRBD1. Germline CDR1 is SGDLS and CDR2 is YYNGEE. The CDR3 runs 12 residues. J was trimmed by 11 bases and V by 5 bases; bases with no gene match: 5.

The chain uses TRBV27 and TRBJ2-1; D is uncertain. From germline, CDR1 is MNHEY and CDR2 SMNVEV (reference sequence). The CDR3 is 14 residues long. Trimming stripped 6 bases from V and 7 bases from J, with 16 bases between. The chain's CDR3 is CASSWNFRANEQFF. DNA for the CDR3: TGTGCCAGCAGCTGGAATTTCCGGGCGAATGAGCAGTTCTTC.

A single count supports this clone. This sample includes further DNA sequences coding for the same CDR3. The chain combines TRBV5-1 with TRBJ2-7, with TRBD2 as a possible D gene (6 bases). CDR3 length equals 13 residues. V lost 0 bases and J 3 bases, leaving 7 bases between the germline ends. Germline assignment: CDR1 SGHRS and CDR2 YFSETQ. CDR3 protein: CASSLGRDYEQYF. CDR3 DNA: TGCGCCAGCAGCTTGGGGCGGGACTACGAGCAGTACTTC.

J is TRBJ2-5 and V is TRBV5-1, with TRBD1 matching over 8 bases. CDR3 size: 15 residues. CDR1 SGHRS and CDR2 YFSETQ come from the germline V gene. With 4 bases clipped from V and 5 bases from J, the junction kept 10 bases outside the gene matches. As DNA, the CDR3 is TGCGCCAGCAGCACCGACAGGGGCCGCCCTGAGACCCAGTACTTC. Translated, it gives CASSTDRGRPETQYF.

This chain links TRBV27 with TRBJ2-7, with D possibly TRBD1 on 6 matching bases. Deletions cut 6 bases from V and 2 bases from J, with 14 bases between. The CDR3 spans 14 residues. Germline V gene sequence: CDR1 MNHEY, CDR2 SMNVEV (reference sequence). This CDR3 reads CASRRTAVPYEQYF. The CDR3 DNA sequence: TGTGCCAGCAGACGGACAGCGGTTCCCTACGAGCAGTACTTC.

The chain has TRBV18 and TRBJ2-7; perhaps TRBD2 as D (5 bases). CDR3 size: 14 residues. Trimming stripped 0 bases from V and 5 bases from J, with 11 bases between. Germline V gene sequence: CDR1 KGHSH, CDR2 LQKENI. CDR3 sequence: CASSPPLREHEQYF. CDR3 coding DNA: TGTGCCAGCTCACCACCTCTGAGGGAACACGAGCAGTACTTC.

The chain employs TRBV7-2 and TRBJ2-3, with D unresolved. Between the trimmed V and J ends, which lost 5 bases and 5 bases, there was a span of 14 bases. The CDR3 extends over 14 amino acids. Germline values: CDR1 SGHTA, CDR2 FQGNSA. The DNA for the CDR3 is TGTGCCAGCAGCGATACTGGACCAGGAGATACGCAGTATTTT. Translating it yields CASSDTGPGDTQYF.

CDR3 in amino acids: CAWTKGTGVFGYTF. The CDR3 nucleotides read TGTGCCTGGACCAAGGGGACAGGGGTATTTGGCTACACCTTC. The chain couples TRBV30 to TRBJ1-2, with 10 bases matching TRBD1. CDR1 and CDR2 (germline): GTSNPN, SVGIG (reference sequence). The ends lost 4 bases at V and 7 bases at J; junction bases unmatched: 9. The CDR3 loop spans 14 amino acids.

The chain recombines TRBV14 with TRBJ2-3, with D hard to call. Germline loops: CDR1 SGHDN, CDR2 FVKESK. CDR3 size: 15 residues. V was clipped by 1 base and J by 5 bases, with 13 bases between them. In DNA, the CDR3 is TGTGCCAGCAGCCAAGTTCAAGGGCCGCTAGATACGCAGTATTTT. Amino acids: CASSQVQGPLDTQYF.

V and J are TRBV14 and TRBJ2-1; tentative D call: TRBD2 (6 bases). The V end lost 3 bases, the J end lost 3 bases, and 12 bases lay between the germline ends. CDR3 length equals 15 residues. Germline V gene data show CDR1 as SGHDN and CDR2 as FVKESK. The CDR3 coding sequence is TGTGCCAGCAGCCAGCGGGATCTCCGCTACAATGAGCAGTTCTTC. Encoded protein: CASSQRDLRYNEQFF.

This chain connects TRBV5-1 to TRBJ2-7, with D hard to call. From germline, CDR1 is SGHRS and CDR2 YFSETQ. The germline V and J ends were trimmed by 4 bases and 0 bases, with 14 bases remaining between them. This CDR3 region has 15 residues. CDR3 region: CASSRLGGDSYEQYF. DNA of the CDR3: TGCGCCAGCAGCCGTCTTGGCGGCGACTCCTACGAGCAGTACTTC. Combining the CDR3 with reference TRBV5-1 and TRBJ2-7 gives the whole variable domain KAGVTQTPRYLIKTRGQQVTLSCSPISGHRSVSWYQQTPGQGLQFLFEYFSETQRNKGNFPGRFSGRQFSNSRSEMNVSTLELGDSALYLCASSRLGGDSYEQYFGPGTRLTVT.